This TCR beta chain was captured in a study of control samples from healthy donors and cancer patients. Method: immunoSEQ multiplex PCR; TCRdb's copy keeps in-frame clones and lacks some. Of approximately 160,000 clones detected, under 95% appear once; the ten largest clones hold approximately 1.5%. The CDR3 runs 13 residues. CDR1 and CDR2 (germline): LNHDA, SQIVND (reference sequence). V lost 2 bases, J lost 8 bases, and 10 bases lay in between. The receptor was isolated from a woman aged 18-35 years in good health. The chain has TRBV19 and TRBJ1-3, with D uncertain. Sequences were obtained from blood. The CDR3 bases are TGTGCCAGTAGTATAACAGCCTGGGACACCATATATTTT. Translation: CASSITAWDTIYF. Variable domain in full (rest from reference TRBV19 and TRBJ1-3): DGGITQSPKYLFRKEGQNVTLSCEQNLNHDAMYWYRQDPGQGLRLIYYSQIVNDFQKGDIAEGYSVSREKKESFPLTVTSAQKNPTAFYLCASSITAWDTIYFGEGSWLTVV.